The subject of this entry is one T cell receptor (beta chain). What it binds is not known. Donors comprised only Caucasian adults living in Nashville, Tennessee. The record originates from a study of shared clonotypes between healthy human individuals. The assay ran at deep level. Only in-frame clones appear in the TCRdb table, and some are missing; sequencing was by immunoSEQ multiplex PCR. The sample yields some 2.3 million clones, approximately 93% seen once. J gave up 3 bases and V 4 bases, and 12 bases lay outside the gene matches. The CDR3 loop spans 16 amino acids. Germline V gene sequence: CDR1 SGHKS, CDR2 YYEKEE (reference sequence). Study observations and caveats: Clonotypes shared by all four sorted-subset donors had higher generation probabilities than non-shared clonotypes. Larger estimated richness was generally recorded for naive subsets relative to memory subsets.

Material: naive CD4+ T cells from PBMCs. The subset is: CD45RA+ positively selected. This clonotype originated in a man aged 18 to 35 in good health. Some clones in this sample may be carry-over from other donors' samples. The V and J genes are TRBV5-5 and TRBJ2-7; 8 nucleotides align to TRBD2. DNA for the CDR3: TGTGCCAGCAGCCCCCGCGTAGCGGGAACCATCTACGAGCAGTACTTC. Protein: CASSPRVAGTIYEQYF. Drawing the rest from reference TRBV5-5 and TRBJ2-7, the complete variable domain is DAGVTQSPTHLIKTRGQQVTLRCSPISGHKSVSWYQQVLGQGPQFIFQYYEKEERGRGNFPDRFSARQFPNYSSELNVNALLLGDSALYLCASSPRVAGTIYEQYFGPGTRLTVT.